The 28 T cell receptor beta chains in this list originate from one sample, sequenced in a study of lymphopenia after photon versus proton radiotherapy. Assay used: immunoSEQ multiplex PCR; TCRdb lists only in-frame clones, some missing. This sample carries some 40,000 clones, about 90% of them seen once, and the ten largest clones take around 15%. The sequencing used peripheral blood, collected from a patient treated with photon-based radiotherapy. Receptor source: a man between 60 and 75 years old with cholangiocarcinoma.

CDR3 residues: CASSSGLAYEQYF. The CDR3 DNA is TGTGCCAGCAGCTCGGGACTAGCTTACGAGCAGTACTTC. This chain joins TRBV7-7 and TRBJ2-7; 9 bases match TRBD2. The CDR3 sequence is 13 residues long. Losses at the gene ends were 4 bases for V and 4 bases for J; bases not matched to a gene: 2. Germline CDR1 and CDR2: SSHAT and FNYEAQ (reference sequence). Drawing the rest from reference TRBV7-7 and TRBJ2-7, the complete variable domain is GAGVSQSPRYKVTKRGQDVTLRCDPISSHATLYWYQQALGQGPEFLTYFNYEAQPDKSGLPSDRFSAERPEGSISTLTIQRTEQRDSAMYRCASSSGLAYEQYFGPGTRLTVT.

The rearrangement uses TRBV11-3 and TRBJ2-3; 12 positions agree with TRBD2. Germline V gene data show CDR1 as SGHNT and CDR2 as YENEEA. The V and J ends lost 2 bases and 4 bases, in that order; junction bases with no gene match: 13. The CDR3 is 19 amino acids. The CDR3 DNA reads as TGTGCCAGCAGCTTACCCTCACCAGGTCTAGCGGGGGGGCCAGATACGCAGTATTTT. Residues: CASSLPSPGLAGGPDTQYF.

V and J are TRBV5-5 and TRBJ1-1, with D uncertain. The germline CDR1 and CDR2 sequences are SGHKS and YYEKEE (reference sequence). V was trimmed by 0 bases and J by 6 bases, leaving 15 bases between them. The CDR3 contains 15 residues. The chain's CDR3 is CASSLGLPKVAEAFF. CDR3 DNA: TGTGCCAGCAGCTTGGGACTCCCAAAAGTCGCTGAAGCTTTCTTT.

The V and J genes are TRBV11-3 and TRBJ2-7; the match to TRBD2 covers 9 bases. J lost 4 bases, V lost 5 bases, and 9 bases had no gene match. This CDR3 is 15 amino acids long. Per germline, CDR1 SGHNT and CDR2 YENEEA. For the CDR3, the DNA is TGTGCCAGCAGCGGCCCCGGGACTAGCAAATACGAGCAGTACTTC. Translating it yields CASSGPGTSKYEQYF.

The chain is built from TRBV21-1 and TRBJ1-2; TRBD1, the D gene given by the table, was not confirmed from the DNA. TRBV21-1 is listed as a pseudogene. The CDR3 sequence is 15 residues long. The CDR3 nucleotides are TGTGCCAGCAGCATCAGGACACCTGGTAACTATGGCTACACCTTC. Translating gives CASSIRTPGNYGYTF.

V is TRBV20-1 and J is TRBJ2-1; the D is unclear. V shed 6 bases and J shed 8 bases, with 11 bases lying between them. The CDR3 is 11 amino acids. Per germline, CDR1 DFQATT and CDR2 SNEGSKA (reference sequence). CDR3 protein: CSAAPRDEQFF. The CDR3 nucleotides are TGCAGTGCCGCCCCCCGGGATGAGCAGTTCTTC.

The chain uses TRBV5-1 and TRBJ2-2; D gene unclear. The CDR3 consists of 15 residues. The V end was cut by 0 bases, the J end by 1 base, with 7 bases between. The germline V gene encodes CDR1 SGHRS and CDR2 YFSETQ. CDR3 protein: CASSLGHMNTGELFF. In DNA form, the CDR3 reads TGCGCCAGCAGCTTGGGACACATGAACACCGGGGAGCTGTTTTTT.

V gene TRBV9 combines with J gene TRBJ1-2; TRBD1 matches 8 bases. CDR1 and CDR2 from the germline V gene are SGDLS and YYNGEE. The V and J ends lost 4 bases and 2 bases, in that order; junction bases with no gene match: 19. The CDR3 is 19 residues long. The CDR3 DNA is TGTGCCAGCAGCCTCTCAGGACAGGGACGGCCGAGGCTAAACTATGGCTACACCTTC. The encoded protein is CASSLSGQGRPRLNYGYTF.

The chain has TRBV27 and TRBJ1-2, with 8 bases identical to TRBD1. The germline V gene has CDR1 MNHEY and CDR2 SMNVEV (reference sequence). The V and J ends lost 3 bases and 4 bases, in that order; junction bases with no gene match: 7. The CDR3 is made up of 15 amino acids. CDR3 amino acids: CASSFDDRGFYGYTF. CDR3 in DNA: TGTGCCAGCAGTTTCGACGACAGGGGATTCTATGGCTACACCTTC.

The rearrangement joins TRBV5-4 to TRBJ2-3, with TRBD1 identical over 8 bases. CDR3 length: 13 residues. V lost 3 bases, J lost 5 bases, and 2 bases stayed unmatched. From germline, CDR1 is SGHNT and CDR2 YYREEE (reference sequence). The DNA for the CDR3 is TGTGCCAGCAGCTCGGGACAGGTAGATACGCAGTATTTT. It encodes CASSSGQVDTQYF. Based on the CDR3 plus reference TRBV5-4 and TRBJ2-3, the full variable domain is ETGVTQSPTHLIKTRGQQVTLRCSSQSGHNTVSWYQQALGQGPQFIFQYYREEENGRGNFPPRFSGLQFPNYSSELNVNALELDDSALYLCASSSGQVDTQYFGPGTRLTVL.

The chain has TRBV5-6 and TRBJ1-5, with D uncertain. Trimming took 4 bases from V and 4 from J, leaving 15 bases between them. The CDR3 runs 15 residues. CDR1 SGHDT and CDR2 YYEEEE come from the germline V gene. CDR3 amino acids: CASSRYRGRNQPQHF. DNA for the CDR3: TGTGCCAGCAGCAGGTACAGAGGGCGAAATCAGCCCCAGCATTTT.

This clone turned up a few times. This chain joins TRBV6-4 and TRBJ2-3; 12 nucleotides match TRBD2. Germline CDR1 and CDR2: MRHNA and SNTAGT. The CDR3 has 15 amino acids. V trimming: 5 bases; J trimming: 4 bases; junction bases outside the gene matches: 4. The CDR3 here is CASSNLAGGPDTQYF. The CDR3 coding sequence is TGTGCCAGCAGTAACCTAGCGGGAGGGCCAGATACGCAGTATTTT.

For this clone: The junction departs from germline at one end; a sequencing error may be responsible. The genes are TRBV7-9 and TRBJ1-6, with D possibly TRBD1 on 6 matching bases. Germline V CDR1 and CDR2: SEHNR, FQNEAQ (reference sequence). The length of the CDR3 is 13 residues. CDR3 in DNA: TGTGCCAGCAACTTACAGGGATTCTCACCCCTCCACTTT. It specifies CASNLQGFSPLHF.

The rearrangement uses TRBV13 and TRBJ2-4, with 8 bases fitting TRBD2. CDR1 is PRHDT and CDR2 is FYEKMQ in the germline V gene (reference sequence). Trimming took 8 bases from V and 0 from J; bases not matched to a gene: 21. CDR3 length: 20 residues. CDR3 sequence reads: CASSGVGTIGRDIAKNIQYF. The CDR3 nucleotides read TGTGCCAGCTCCGGAGTGGGGACAATCGGGAGGGACATAGCCAAAAACATTCAGTACTTC.

The CDR3 nucleotides are TGTGCCAGCAGTTTATTGCTCAACCAAGAGACCCAGTACTTC. Its protein is CASSLLLNQETQYF. The J gene is TRBJ2-5, the V gene TRBV28; D not certain. CDR1 MDHEN and CDR2 SYDVKM come from the germline V gene. The CDR3 totals 14 residues. Trimming shortened V by 1 base and J by 0 bases, and 6 bases separated the two germline ends.

The J gene is TRBJ2-3, the V gene TRBV7-9; D gene unclear. The V gene lost 4 bases and the J gene lost 0 bases, with 8 bases spanning the gap. CDR1 and CDR2 from the germline V gene are SEHNR and FQNEAQ (reference sequence). The CDR3 runs to 14 residues. This chain's CDR3 is CASSSLASTDTQYF. The CDR3 nucleotides read TGTGCCAGCAGCTCCCTGGCTAGCACAGATACGCAGTATTTT. Supplemented by reference TRBV7-9 and TRBJ2-3, the full variable domain reads DTGVSQNPRHKITKRGQNVTFRCDPISEHNRLYWYRQTLGQGPEFLTYFQNEAQLEKSRLLSDRFSAERPKGSFSTLEIQRTEQGDSAMYLCASSSLASTDTQYFGPGTRLTVL.

The V gene is TRBV19, the J gene TRBJ2-3, with unresolved D. The CDR3 extends over 14 amino acids. Germline lookup yields CDR1 LNHDA and CDR2 SQIVND (reference sequence). V was cut by 4 bases and J by 6 bases, with 14 bases left in between. CDR3 DNA: TGTGCCAGTAGTAGGGTCCGCTTGGGCGATACGCAGTATTTT. Amino acid sequence: CASSRVRLGDTQYF.

Only one count was recorded for this clone. This chain joins TRBV28 and TRBJ2-7, with D possibly being TRBD1 (8 bases). Germline V gives CDR1 MDHEN, CDR2 SYDVKM. V lost 3 bases and J lost 3, with 18 bases in between. This CDR3 has 16 amino acids. DNA for the CDR3: TGTGCCAGCAGTTTCCCTACAGGGGGGGGTTTCTACGAGCAGTACTTC. Its protein is CASSFPTGGGFYEQYF.

The V call is TRBV10-2, the J call TRBJ1-1; 9 bases agree with TRBD1. J was trimmed by 1 base and V by 8 bases; bases with no gene match: 2. Germline lookup yields CDR1 WSHSY and CDR2 SAAADI. The CDR3 contains 13 residues. This CDR3 reads CASGQGRNTEAFF. Written as DNA, the CDR3 is TGCGCCAGCGGACAGGGGCGGAACACTGAAGCTTTCTTT.

The genes are TRBV11-2 and TRBJ1-3; no clear D. V was pared by 5 bases and J by 7 bases, with 12 bases between. The germline gives CDR1 SGHAT, CDR2 FQNNGV. The CDR3 is made up of 13 amino acids. The CDR3 DNA sequence: TGTGCCAGCAGCCCGGTACGGGTGAACACCATATATTTT. It codes for CASSPVRVNTIYF.

The chain is built from TRBV5-1 and TRBJ1-3; 9 bases line up with TRBD1. With V trimmed by 3 bases and J by 2 bases, 0 bases remained unmatched. CDR1 and CDR2 from the germline V gene are SGHRS and YFSETQ. This CDR3 spans 14 amino acids. For the CDR3, the DNA is TGCGCCAGCAGCTGGACAGGGGCTGGAAACACCATATATTTT. Translation: CASSWTGAGNTIYF.

The chain links TRBV7-2 to TRBJ1-5; D may be TRBD1 (5 bases). CDR3 length equals 14 residues. Germline CDR1 is SGHTA and CDR2 is FQGNSA. Trimming shortened V by 2 bases and J by 6 bases, and 11 bases separated the two germline ends. The CDR3 reads CASSLTGHGQPQHF. The CDR3 DNA reads as TGTGCCAGCAGCTTAACAGGCCACGGTCAGCCCCAGCATTTT.

This sequence joins TRBV7-8 and TRBJ2-1, with 8 bases aligning to TRBD2. The germline gives CDR1 SGHVS, CDR2 FQNEAQ. J gave up 7 bases and V 7 bases, and 6 bases lay outside the gene matches. This CDR3 has 13 amino acids. CDR3 sequence (DNA): TGTGCCAGCACTGACGGGGGGGAGAATGAGCAGTTCTTC. This codes for CASTDGGENEQFF.

This chain joins TRBV28 and TRBJ1-3; no clear D. Germline V gene sequence: CDR1 MDHEN, CDR2 SYDVKM. The CDR3 runs 17 residues. The V and J ends lost 7 bases and 4 bases respectively, with 23 bases between them. The CDR3, as DNA: TGTGCCAGCATCCCCTCGCCCGGTTCTGGGTCGGGAAACACCATATATTTT. Protein product: CASIPSPGSGSGNTIYF.

This chain connects TRBV19 to TRBJ1-2, with D possibly matching TRBD1 (6 bases). Germline V gene data show CDR1 as LNHDA and CDR2 as SQIVND (reference sequence). The CDR3 has 13 residues. V was trimmed by 6 bases and J by 4 bases, leaving 12 bases between them. CDR3 nucleotide sequence: TGTGCCAGTAGAATGACAGGTGCCTATGGCTACACCTTC. Residues: CASRMTGAYGYTF.

The chain employs TRBV5-1 and TRBJ1-1; 7 nucleotides align to TRBD1. Looked up from germline, CDR1 is SGHRS and CDR2 is YFSETQ. The CDR3 length is 14 residues. The V and J ends lost 4 bases and 1 base, in that order; junction bases with no gene match: 4. The DNA for the CDR3 is TGCGCCAGCAGCGTTACAGGGGCGAACACTGAAGCTTTCTTT. It is translated as CASSVTGANTEAFF.

The gene calls are TRBV2 and TRBJ2-3; TRBD1 agrees at 10 bases. Germline V gene sequence: CDR1 SNHLY, CDR2 FYNNEI. The J segment lost 5 bases and the V segment lost 6 bases, leaving 11 bases of the junction unmatched. The CDR3 spans 16 residues. CDR3 region: CASSRGQGGFKDTQYF. The DNA for the CDR3 is TGTGCCAGCAGCCGCGGACAGGGGGGTTTTAAAGATACGCAGTATTTT.

The J gene is TRBJ1-1, the V gene TRBV5-1, with D unclear. V was cut by 0 bases and J by 0 bases, with 9 bases left in between. Germline V gives CDR1 SGHRS, CDR2 YFSETQ. The CDR3 has 15 amino acids. CDR3 in amino acids: CASSLAGPMNTEAFF. DNA for the CDR3: TGCGCCAGCAGCTTGGCTGGTCCTATGAACACTGAAGCTTTCTTT.